Described below is a single T cell receptor beta chain sequence and its context. This specimen comes from a study of blood T cell repertoires in COVID-19. Trimming left V 3 bases short and J 7 bases short, with 15 bases between. This CDR3 has 14 residues. Germline V gene lookup returns CDR1 KGHSH and CDR2 LQKENI. Researchers sorted participants into cohorts using their self-reported clinical history. Using immunoSEQ multiplex PCR, the repertoire was profiled, and TCRdb retains in-frame clones only, with some absent. The sample carries some 340,000 clones, 90% recorded once. The sample consisted of PBMCs or T cells enriched from blood (not recorded which). V and J are TRBV18 and TRBJ1-2; D possibly corresponds to TRBD1 (6 bases). This TCR came from a woman aged 25 to 45 who had been exposed to COVID-19. This CDR3 is CASSPEQGLGGYTF. The DNA for the CDR3 is TGTGCCAGCTCACCGGAACAGGGTCTGGGTGGCTACACCTTC.